This is a list of T cell receptor beta chains from one sample in a study of cytomegalovirus exposure and HLA in healthy donors. TCRdb's copy holds only in-frame clones and misses some; the assay was immunoSEQ multiplex PCR. Altogether approximately 170,000 clones are present, less than 85% being singletons, with the ten largest covering 1%. The sample was PBMCs. The receptors derive from a boy younger than 10 in good health and CMV-seronegative. Each CDR3 is given with its conserved first and last residue. The order of the fields is V gene, clone size, D gene, J gene, CDR3 DNA, CDR3 protein. A D gene is named only where the DNA matches it firmly. Clone size appears in some rows only: once, few, many, or a class for an expanded clone.

>TRBV7-8|NA|TRBD1|TRBJ1-5
TGTGCCAGCAGCAACGGACAGGAGGGCAATCAGCCCCAGCATTTT
CASSNGQEGNQPQHF
>TRBV6-1|NA|NA|TRBJ1-1
TGTGCCAGCAGTGGAGCGTGGGCAACTGAAATGAACACTGAAGCTTTCTTT
CASSGAWATEMNTEAFF
>TRBV29-1|once|NA|TRBJ1-3
TGCAGCGCTTACAGGGCTGGAAACACCATATATTTT
CSAYRAGNTIYF
>TRBV28|NA|NA|TRBJ2-7
TGTGCCAGCAGTTTTCGGGTTGGTTGGGAGAGCAAAGCTCCCTACGAGCAGTACTTC
CASSFRVGWESKAPYEQYF
>TRBV5-1|once|NA|TRBJ2-7
TGCGCCAGCAGCTTGGATCGGGGGGAGCAGTACTTC
CASSLDRGEQYF
>TRBV5-1|NA|NA|TRBJ2-7
TGCGCCAGTTCAGACAGCTACGAGCAGTACTTC
CASSDSYEQYF
>TRBV7-7|NA|TRBD2|TRBJ2-2
TGTGCTAGCAGTCCGATAGCGGGCAGCAGCACCGGGGAGCTGTTTTTT
CASSPIAGSSTGELFF
>TRBV30|NA|NA|TRBJ1-6
TGTGCCTGGAGTCCACTGAGGGCCCTGGGGGGTTCACCCCTCCACTTT
CAWSPLRALGGSPLHF
>TRBV6-1|NA|TRBD1|TRBJ2-3
TGTGCCAGCAGACACAGGGGTATCGCAGATACGCAGTATTTT
CASRHRGIADTQYF
>TRBV5-1|once|TRBD1|TRBJ2-2
TGCGCCAGCAGCTTGAGACAGGGGTCTACCACCGGGGAGCTGTTTTTT
CASSLRQGSTTGELFF
>TRBV28|NA|TRBD1|TRBJ1-4
TGTGCCTCCTCCCCCCGGACAGGGATCGCAACTAATGAAAAACTGTTTTTT
CASSPRTGIATNEKLFF